These 11 T cell receptor beta chains were all obtained from the same sample, sequenced in a study of cytomegalovirus exposure and HLA in healthy donors. Primers included in the PCR were 60 Vbeta and 13 Jbeta primers. The repertoire was sequenced with immunoSEQ multiplex PCR; TCRdb's copy has only in-frame clones and lacks some. The data contain roughly 90,000 clones, approximately 84% of them singletons. The sequenced material came from PBMCs. All receptors derive from a man between 18 and 29 years old in good health and CMV-seronegative.

The chain recombines TRBV19 with TRBJ1-1; D may be TRBD1 (5 bases). V lost 3 bases to trimming and J lost 5 bases, with 13 bases between them. The CDR3 extends over 14 amino acids. CDR1 is LNHDA, CDR2 SQIVND, per germline (reference sequence). CDR3 in amino acids: CASSIQGWDTEAFF. The CDR3 coding sequence is TGTGCCAGTAGTATTCAGGGTTGGGATACTGAAGCTTTCTTT.

The J gene is TRBJ2-4, the V gene TRBV2; TRBD2 is a possible D gene (7 bases). V was pared by 6 bases and J by 0 bases, with 18 bases between. This CDR3 is 17 amino acids long. Germline lookup yields CDR1 SNHLY and CDR2 FYNNEI. Written as DNA, the CDR3 is TGTGCCAGCAGCCTGCTTTGGGGGGGCCTAGCCAAAAACATTCAGTACTTC. It codes for CASSLLWGGLAKNIQYF.

This chain connects TRBV18 to TRBJ2-3; D gene ambiguous. V lost 3 bases and J 0 bases, leaving 4 bases between the germline ends. The CDR3 is made up of 13 amino acids. CDR1 is KGHSH and CDR2 is LQKENI in the germline V gene. The CDR3, as DNA: TGTGCCAGCTCACCGTCTAGCACAGATACGCAGTATTTT. It codes for CASSPSSTDTQYF.

The V gene is TRBV2, the J gene TRBJ2-7, with 10 bases that match TRBD2. This CDR3 spans 15 amino acids. Germline-derived CDR1 and CDR2 are SNHLY and FYNNEI. V trimming: 4 bases; J trimming: 3 bases; junction bases outside the gene matches: 6. The CDR3 DNA is TGTGCCAGCAGTGTGCAAGCGGGAGGGAACTACGAGCAGTACTTC. Protein sequence: CASSVQAGGNYEQYF.

V is TRBV27 and J is TRBJ1-1, with unresolved D. V shed 5 bases and J shed 7 bases, with 14 bases lying between them. Looked up from germline, CDR1 is MNHEY and CDR2 is SMNVEV (reference sequence). The CDR3 totals 13 residues. CDR3 sequence (DNA): TGTGCCAGCAGTGCCGGGTCCGAGCTTGAAGCTTTCTTT. Its protein product is CASSAGSELEAFF.

This clone has only a few counts. The chain is built from TRBV20-1 and TRBJ2-1; D unclear. V lost 5 bases and J lost 7, with 6 bases in between. CDR3 length: 10 residues. Per the germline V gene, CDR1 is DFQATT and CDR2 is SNEGSKA (reference sequence). This chain's CDR3 is CSALLNEQFF. In DNA form, the CDR3 reads TGCAGTGCTCTTCTTAATGAGCAGTTCTTC.

This clone was counted only a few times. The genes are TRBV4-3 and TRBJ2-3; TRBD1 aligns across 8 bases. Trimming removed 4 bases from V and 3 bases from J; junction bases left unmatched: 6. Germline assignment: CDR1 LGHNA and CDR2 YSLEER. This CDR3 comprises 15 residues. The CDR3 DNA reads as TGCGCCAGCAGCCCAGGGGGCAGTGGGACAGATACGCAGTATTTT. Its translation is CASSPGGSGTDTQYF.

The chain joins TRBV9 to TRBJ2-1; 9 bases are shared with TRBD2. CDR3 length equals 15 residues. The trim removed 1 base at V and 10 bases at J, leaving 9 bases unmatched. Germline lookup yields CDR1 SGDLS and CDR2 YYNGEE. The DNA for the CDR3 is TGTGCCAGCAGCGTACGGCGGGAGGGGGAAGGGGAGCAGTTCTTC. Its protein product is CASSVRREGEGEQFF.

The genes are TRBV20-1 and TRBJ2-3, with a possible D match to TRBD2 (5 bases). Per germline, CDR1 DFQATT and CDR2 SNEGSKA (reference sequence). V was pared by 6 bases and J by 6 bases, with 10 bases between. This CDR3 has 11 residues. The CDR3 DNA reads TGCAGTGCCTACTTAGCGGATACGCAGTATTTT. This translates into CSAYLADTQYF.

CDR3 bases: TGTGCCAGCAGCCCCGGACAGGGGGTGAACGAGCAGTACTTC. Translating it yields CASSPGQGVNEQYF. The V call is TRBV7-2, the J call TRBJ2-7; 10 bases agree with TRBD1. V gave up 5 bases and J gave up 5 bases; unmatched junction bases: 6. The germline gives CDR1 SGHTA, CDR2 FQGNSA. The CDR3 is made up of 14 amino acids.

V gene TRBV18 combines with J gene TRBJ2-5; TRBD1 agrees at 9 bases. After removal of 6 bases from V and 4 bases from J, the junction contained 9 bases not matched to a gene. The V gene's germline CDR1 is KGHSH and CDR2 LQKENI. The CDR3 spans 15 residues. CDR3 protein: CASSHQGQGRETQYF. CDR3 sequence (DNA): TGTGCCAGCTCCCACCAAGGACAGGGGAGAGAGACCCAGTACTTC.